The TCR beta chain described here comes from a study of T-cell memory formation after mild COVID-19 (dated by TCRdb to the early 2020s). Regarding the research as a whole: Most TCR sequence clusters were specific to one of the two donors. T-cell clones expanding and contracting after mild COVID-19 in a couple of donors were tracked by longitudinal TCRalpha and TCRbeta repertoire sequencing. Two young, previously healthy adult volunteers made up the cohort, one male and one female. On the study overall, not on this receptor specifically: Contracting CD4+ clones turned up mainly in the CM and EM memory subsets, whereas EMRA was where CD8+ clones were enriched. Some responding clones were detected in pre-infection memory, suggesting pre-existing cross-reactive memory T cells joined the SARS-CoV-2 response. Clones that contracted from day 15 to 85 showed balanced CD4/CD8 phenotypes, whereas a second wave of clones that expanded from day 15 to 37 leaned towards CD4+. The study included only a couple of mild cases, and larger cohorts that include severe cases with pre-infection samples were judged to be necessary. SARS-CoV-2 specificity of the second-wave clones peaking on day 37 was not confirmed.

The sequencer listed for this sample is Illumina NovaSeq 6000. cDNA libraries for TCRalpha and TCRbeta were prepared by 5'RACE using constant-segment primers, with sample barcodes and unique molecular identifiers added. Trizol reagent was used to extract RNA from every sample. Library amplification was performed in two PCR steps, and a second sample barcode and Illumina TruSeq adapters were introduced in the second step. Sequencing of libraries was performed on an Illumina NovaSeq with 2 x 150 bp paired-end reads. In the original analysis: Demultiplexing of reads and collapsing into UMI-guided consensus sequences were performed with migec v1.2.7. Using mixcr v2.1.11, UMI consensuses were aligned to TRA and TRB V and J templates and then assembled into clonotypes. A clonotype was counted as expanded or contracted only when both edgeR and NoisET called the clonotype significant, with the noise models trained on biological replicates. edgeR calls used a false discovery rate-adjusted p below 0.01 and a log2 fold-change threshold of 1. As an exploratory analysis of dynamics, max-normalized trajectories of the 1000 most abundant clonotypes were examined by PCA with hierarchical clustering. Separately sequenced CD4+ and CD8+ repertoires were used to assign a CD4 or CD8 phenotype to each responding clone. In TCRdb, the public reads were trimmed at Q25 with fastp and aligned with MiXCR, with productive beta chains retained. A single entry per CDR3 protein holds the most common genes and DNA from its merged rows. It is TCRdb's table, rather than the study itself, that gives the V and J calls and clone size. For this sample the table gives just over 200,000 distinct CDR3 sequences, of which roughly 10% were detected only once. Around 3.3% of the sample goes to the ten largest clones.

Concerning this clonotype: The target of this receptor is not known. Base qualities are not provided; no much larger clone lies one nucleotide away.

CDR3 length: 15 amino acids, cysteine to phenylalanine. Here the CDR3 DNA is all that survives: 45 bases in frame from base 1. From V the trimming removes 6 bases and from J it removes 0 bases, while the gene matches leave 7 bases of the junction unaccounted for. Taken from the germline V gene, the CDR1 and CDR2 loops are KGHSH and LQKENI. Ficoll-Paque density gradient centrifugation was the method used to isolate PBMCs. Recombination connected TRBV18 to TRBJ2-5; a stretch of 7 junction bases matches TRBD1. This receptor was obtained from a man aged 18 to 35 who had mild COVID-19 (a few samples of this study predate the infection). The sample titles of this study are shuffled in the database, so cell type and time point are left out; the donor was told from shared clones. The material sequenced was PBMCs or a T cell subset sorted from them (not recorded which). At the DNA level, the sequence is TGTGCCAGCTCGCGATCGGGGACAGACCAAGAGACCCAGTACTTC. It is translated as CASSRSGTDQETQYF.